Shown below are 27 T cell receptor beta chains from a single sample sequenced in a study of cytomegalovirus exposure and HLA in healthy donors. Assay: immunoSEQ multiplex PCR; the TCRdb copy retains only in-frame clones and omits some. This table holds roughly 95,000 clones, less than 85% found once. Sequencing used PBMCs. The receptors originated from a man aged 18-30 years in good health and CMV-seropositive.

The CDR3 nucleotides read TGCAGCGTTGACAACCTAGCGGGAGGGCGGCGGTACAATGAGCAGTTCTTC. It encodes CSVDNLAGGRRYNEQFF. This chain joins TRBV29-1 and TRBJ2-1, with TRBD2 identical over 12 bases. CDR1 SQVTM and CDR2 ANQGSEA come from the germline V gene. The V gene end was trimmed by 3 bases and the J gene end by 4 bases; junction bases not matched to a gene: 10. The CDR3 is 17 amino acids.

In DNA form, the CDR3 reads TGTGCCATCAGTGAGAGGGCTAGCGGGAGCAACGAGCAGTACTTC. Translation gives CAISERASGSNEQYF. V and J are TRBV10-3 and TRBJ2-7, with 10 nucleotides matching TRBD2. Trimming cost V 2 bases and J 5 bases; bases outside gene matches: 6. From germline, CDR1 is ENHRY and CDR2 SYGVKD. The CDR3 contains 15 residues.

The CDR3 sequence is CASSVDPDRNTGELFF. In DNA, the CDR3 is TGTGCCAGCAGCGTAGACCCGGACAGGAACACCGGGGAGCTGTTTTTT. The chain links TRBV9 to TRBJ2-2; a weak D match, TRBD1 (6 bases). CDR1 is SGDLS, CDR2 YYNGEE, per germline. V was pared by 0 bases and J by 1 base, with 10 bases between. The CDR3 length is 16 residues.

This chain uses TRBV18 with TRBJ2-3, with TRBD1 matching 9 bases. The CDR3 loop spans 14 amino acids. From germline, CDR1 is KGHSH and CDR2 LQKENI. With V trimmed by 5 bases and J by 5 bases, 5 bases remained unmatched. CDR3 region: CASSYRGPGDTQYF. The CDR3, as DNA: TGTGCCAGCTCATACAGGGGGCCGGGAGATACGCAGTATTTT.

This clone was observed a single time. This sequence joins TRBV29-1 and TRBJ1-1; no clear D gene. The V end was cut by 4 bases, the J end by 1 base, with 4 bases between. Germline-derived CDR1 and CDR2 are SQVTM and ANQGSEA. There are 11 residues in the CDR3. CDR3 DNA: TGCAGCGTTGGGGCGAACACTGAAGCTTTCTTT. It codes for CSVGANTEAFF.

This rearrangement joins TRBV4-1 to TRBJ1-5; TRBD1 is a possible D gene (6 bases). V lost 1 base and J 6 bases, leaving 19 bases between the germline ends. Germline CDR1 MGHRA, CDR2 YSYEKL. The CDR3 consists of 17 residues. CDR3 residues: CASSQVSLGPQGQPQHF. Here the CDR3 DNA reads TGCGCCAGCAGCCAAGTCTCCTTAGGCCCACAGGGTCAGCCCCAGCATTTT.

V usage is TRBV7-9 and J usage is TRBJ2-3; D unclear. CDR1 is SEHNR, CDR2 FQNEAQ, per germline (reference sequence). CDR3 size: 12 residues. V dropped 5 bases and J dropped 2 bases, with 5 bases sitting between them. The CDR3 here is CASSTNTDTQYF. In DNA form, the CDR3 reads TGTGCCAGCAGCACAAACACAGATACGCAGTATTTT.

This chain uses TRBV11-1 with TRBJ1-3; D is unresolved. Looked up from germline, CDR1 is SGHAT and CDR2 is FQDESV (reference sequence). There are 13 residues in the CDR3. With 5 bases removed from V and 4 bases from J, the gap between germline ends came to 9 bases. CDR3 residues: CASSQSGGNTIYF. CDR3 in DNA: TGTGCCAGCAGCCAATCAGGCGGAAACACCATATATTTT.

This clone was seen just once. This chain connects TRBV2 to TRBJ2-2; the match to TRBD2 covers 11 bases. Germline V gives CDR1 SNHLY, CDR2 FYNNEI. After removal of 7 bases from V and 1 base from J, the junction contained 2 bases not matched to a gene. This CDR3 is 15 amino acids long. CDR3 loop: CASKGTSGNTGELFF. The CDR3 DNA is TGTGCCAGCAAGGGGACTAGCGGGAACACCGGGGAGCTGTTTTTT.

The chain links TRBV19 to TRBJ2-3; perhaps TRBD2 as D (5 bases). Deletions cut 5 bases from V and 4 bases from J, with 13 bases between. The CDR3 is 14 residues long. From germline, CDR1 is LNHDA and CDR2 SQIVND (reference sequence). The CDR3 loop reads CASSGFALADTQYF. The DNA of the CDR3 is TGTGCCAGTAGTGGATTCGCACTAGCAGATACGCAGTATTTT.

The rearrangement uses TRBV30 and TRBJ2-2; TRBD2 matches at 7 bases. The CDR3 covers 14 residues. Losses at the gene ends were 1 base for V and 5 bases for J; bases not matched to a gene: 4. In germline, CDR1 is GTSNPN, CDR2 SVGIG (reference sequence). CDR3 sequence (DNA): TGTGCCTGGAGTGGCGGGAGAGGAACCGGGGAGCTGTTTTTT. The encoded protein is CAWSGGRGTGELFF.

This clone was seen just once. The chain couples TRBV6-1 to TRBJ2-7, with 8 nucleotides matching TRBD1. With 8 bases clipped from V and 2 bases from J, the junction kept 8 bases outside the gene matches. The CDR3 loop spans 14 amino acids. Germline loops: CDR1 MNHNS, CDR2 SASEGT. The CDR3 spells CASSRTGTAYEQYV. CDR3 nucleotides: TGTGCCAGCTCTAGGACAGGGACGGCCTACGAGCAGTACGTC.

This clone was counted a single time. The chain recombines TRBV9 with TRBJ2-5; D gene unclear. V gave up 0 bases and J gave up 0 bases, with 6 bases separating them. Germline V gene data show CDR1 as SGDLS and CDR2 as YYNGEE. This CDR3 spans 14 amino acids. The CDR3 coding sequence is TGTGCCAGCAGCGTAGGTCAGGACCAAGAGACCCAGTACTTC. This gives the protein CASSVGQDQETQYF.

The chain joins TRBV25-1 to TRBJ2-5; 10 positions agree with TRBD1. J gave up 6 bases and V 4 bases, and 5 bases lay outside the gene matches. Germline V lookup: CDR1 MGHDK, CDR2 SYGVNS. CDR3 length equals 14 residues. The CDR3 reads CASSGDRGKKTQYF. The CDR3 region has the DNA TGTGCCAGCAGTGGGGACAGGGGAAAAAAGACCCAGTACTTC.

The table lists this clone with a count of one. The chain links TRBV7-9 to TRBJ1-5; 9 positions match TRBD1. V was pared by 1 base and J by 6 bases, with 10 bases of the junction left unmatched. CDR1 SEHNR and CDR2 FQNEAQ come from the germline V gene (reference sequence). This CDR3 spans 17 amino acids. CDR3 in DNA: TGTGCCAGCAGCTTAGTATTGGGACAGGGAATCGGTCAGCCCCAGCATTTT. This encodes CASSLVLGQGIGQPQHF.

The chain joins TRBV19 to TRBJ2-7; D might be TRBD1 (5 bases). CDR1 and CDR2 (germline): LNHDA, SQIVND (reference sequence). The CDR3 runs to 14 residues. V was shortened by 1 base and J by 0 bases, with 7 bases between the two germline ends. CDR3 bases: TGTGCCAGTAGTATAGGGGGCGCCTCCTACGAGCAGTACTTC. This gives the protein CASSIGGASYEQYF.

The J gene is TRBJ1-2, the V gene TRBV2; perhaps TRBD1 as D (5 bases). CDR3 length: 12 residues. The germline V gene encodes CDR1 SNHLY and CDR2 FYNNEI. V lost 6 bases and J 7 bases, leaving 12 bases between the germline ends. The CDR3 DNA reads as TGTGCCAGCAGCATTGGGCAGGGTGGCTACACCTTC. Protein product: CASSIGQGGYTF.

V is TRBV19 and J is TRBJ1-5; TRBD1 aligns across 10 bases. Germline-derived CDR1 and CDR2 are LNHDA and SQIVND (reference sequence). The CDR3 has 17 residues. J lost 3 bases, V lost 5 bases, and 10 bases had no gene match. This CDR3 is CASSLLSDRGSNQPQHF. Written as DNA, the CDR3 is TGTGCCAGTAGTTTACTTTCGGACAGGGGGTCCAATCAGCCCCAGCATTTT.

This chain links TRBV5-1 with TRBJ1-2, with 8 bases fitting TRBD1. The germline CDR1 and CDR2 sequences are SGHRS and YFSETQ. Germline trimming cut 5 bases from V and 6 bases from J; bases unmatched to any gene: 6. The CDR3 consists of 13 residues. The CDR3 DNA follows: TGCGCCAGCAGGATCGGACAGGGAGATGGCTACACCTTC. This codes for CASRIGQGDGYTF.

This clone was recorded many times. The chain employs TRBV6-4 and TRBJ2-2; a possible D gene is TRBD2 (6 bases). The CDR3 totals 15 residues. Trimming removed 5 bases from V and 3 bases from J, with 13 bases in between. Germline V gene data show CDR1 as MRHNA and CDR2 as SNTAGT. The CDR3 reads CASSPGTLHTGELFF. The CDR3 DNA is TGTGCCAGCAGTCCCGGGACTTTACACACCGGGGAGCTGTTTTTT.

The chain links TRBV28 to TRBJ2-7; 7 bases map to TRBD1. This CDR3 is built from 13 residues. The germline CDR1 and CDR2 sequences are MDHEN and SYDVKM. Losses at the gene ends were 8 bases for V and 1 base for J; bases not matched to a gene: 5. The CDR3 DNA sequence: TGTGCCAGCCTAACAGGGGCGTCCTACGAGCAGTACGTC. Translated: CASLTGASYEQYV.

The chain links TRBV11-2 to TRBJ2-1; 10 bases are a match to TRBD2. Germline loops: CDR1 SGHAT, CDR2 FQNNGV. The CDR3 is made up of 15 amino acids. V gave up 3 bases and J gave up 8 bases; unmatched junction bases: 7. The CDR3 sequence is CASSFLAGVGYEQFF. CDR3 sequence (DNA): TGTGCCAGCAGCTTCCTAGCGGGAGTAGGGTATGAGCAGTTCTTC.

V is TRBV30 and J is TRBJ2-2, with TRBD1 as a possible D gene (5 bases). This CDR3 has 13 amino acids. The V and J ends lost 2 bases and 8 bases respectively, with 12 bases between them. Germline-derived CDR1 and CDR2 are GTSNPN and SVGIG (reference sequence). CDR3 residues: CAWSSVREGELFF. CDR3 DNA sequence: TGTGCCTGGAGTTCCGTCAGGGAAGGGGAGCTGTTTTTT.

The sample holds a few counts of this clone. The J gene is TRBJ2-7, the V gene TRBV7-2, with D perhaps matching TRBD2 (6 bases). The CDR3 length is 13 residues. The V gene lost 5 bases and the J gene lost 6 bases, with 14 bases spanning the gap. CDR1 SGHTA and CDR2 FQGNSA come from the germline V gene. CDR3 in amino acids: CASSLTGGGEQYV. The CDR3 bases are TGTGCCAGCAGCCTGACCGGGGGAGGCGAGCAGTACGTC.

This clone has only one observation. The chain links TRBV6-5 to TRBJ1-2; D is uncertain. Trimming pared 0 bases from V and 2 bases from J, leaving 13 bases between. This CDR3 contains 16 residues. Per the germline V gene, CDR1 is MNHEY and CDR2 is SVGAGI. The CDR3 is CASSYSPEGTNYGYTF. The DNA for the CDR3 is TGTGCCAGCAGTTACTCGCCGGAGGGAACAAACTATGGCTACACCTTC.

The rearrangement joins TRBV5-6 to TRBJ2-1, with 9 bases identical to TRBD1. V lost 5 bases, J lost 3 bases, and 6 bases stayed unmatched. The length of the CDR3 is 15 residues. Germline values: CDR1 SGHDT, CDR2 YYEEEE. This chain's CDR3 is CASSHSGQGYNEQFF. CDR3 nucleotide sequence: TGTGCCAGCAGTCATTCGGGACAGGGCTACAATGAGCAGTTCTTC.

This chain joins TRBV9 and TRBJ1-2, with 8 bases matching TRBD1. The CDR3 extends over 16 amino acids. Trimming cost V 4 bases and J 4 bases; bases outside gene matches: 12. Germline assignment: CDR1 SGDLS and CDR2 YYNGEE. CDR3 protein: CASSPRTGRGGYGYTF. The CDR3 DNA follows: TGTGCCAGCAGCCCCCGGACAGGGCGTGGGGGCTATGGCTACACCTTC.